The 28 T cell receptor beta chains reported below all come from one sample, sequenced in a study of CD8 T cells in ankylosing spondylitis. TCRdb recomputed calls from the 5' RACE reads with MiXCR, one row per CDR3 protein. The sample consists of 200,000 to 300,000 distinct CDR3 sequences, roughly 32% of them appearing once. Sequenced: blood, either unsorted or a sorted T cell fraction (not recorded which). The receptor set was obtained from a male donor with ankylosing spondylitis or in good health (not recorded which).

This clonotype occurred many times. This rearrangement joins TRBV20-1 to TRBJ2-1; D perhaps matches TRBD2 (7 bases). Germline CDR1 and CDR2: DFQATT and SNEGSKA (reference sequence). This CDR3 comprises 14 residues. The ends were cut back, 3 bases at V and 6 bases at J, with 15 bases in the middle. This CDR3 reads CSASRGGPINEQFF. CDR3 bases: TGCAGTGCTAGTAGGGGGGGACCCATCAATGAGCAGTTCTTC.

This clonotype was recorded many times. This chain joins TRBV6-4 and TRBJ2-7; D perhaps matches TRBD1 (7 bases). V gave up 6 bases and J gave up 1 base, with 10 bases separating them. Germline V gene sequence: CDR1 MRHNA, CDR2 SNTAGT. The CDR3 contains 13 residues. DNA of the CDR3: TGTGCCAGCAGAGCAGGGGGGTCCTACGAGCAGTACTTC. This sequence encodes CASRAGGSYEQYF.

This clonotype has only a few counts. The chain is built from TRBV6-1 and TRBJ1-1; no firm D call. With 6 bases removed from V and 1 base from J, the gap between germline ends came to 12 bases. From germline, CDR1 is MNHNS and CDR2 SASEGT. There are 14 residues in the CDR3. CDR3 DNA sequence: TGTGCCAGCAGGACCGGGAATTCGAACACTGAAGCTTTCTTT. Amino acid sequence: CASRTGNSNTEAFF.

V gene TRBV5-1 combines with J gene TRBJ2-1, with unresolved D. The CDR3 is 15 residues long. Germline values: CDR1 SGHRS, CDR2 YFSETQ. Trimming took 0 bases from V and 5 from J, leaving 12 bases between them. CDR3 nucleotide sequence: TGCGCCAGCAGCTTGGAGGGCAGCCGTCACAATGAGCAGTTCTTC. The encoded protein is CASSLEGSRHNEQFF.

The CDR3 region is CAISRDLRIQYF. The CDR3 bases are TGTGCCATCAGCCGGGACCTCCGGATTCAGTACTTC. The gene calls are TRBV10-3 and TRBJ2-4; D tentatively fits TRBD1 or TRBD2 (5 bases each). The CDR3 contains 12 residues. Per the germline V gene, CDR1 is ENHRY and CDR2 is SYGVKD. Trimming took off 6 bases at V and 10 bases at J, with 13 bases between the two ends.

Regarding this clonotype: Compared with germline, one end of the junction differs, possibly owing to a read error. This sequence joins TRBV7-9 and TRBJ2-1; D remains unclear. This CDR3 region has 12 residues. CDR1 is SEHNR and CDR2 is FQNEAQ in the germline V gene (reference sequence). CDR3 coding DNA: TGTGCCAGCAGCTTAGCGGCTGGGGATGCAGTCTTC. Residues: CASSLAAGDAVF. Combining the CDR3 with reference TRBV7-9 and TRBJ2-1 gives the whole variable domain DTGVSQNPRHKITKRGQNVTFRCDPISEHNRLYWYRQTLGQGPEFLTYFQNEAQLEKSRLLSDRFSAERPKGSFSTLEIQRTEQGDSAMYLCASSLAAGDAVFGPGTRLTVL.

The chain uses TRBV20-1 and TRBJ2-5; D perhaps matches TRBD1 (7 bases). The CDR3 totals 14 residues. V lost 2 bases, J lost 2 bases, and 12 bases lay in between. The germline V gene encodes CDR1 DFQATT and CDR2 SNEGSKA (reference sequence). This CDR3 reads CSARMAGGQETQYF. The DNA of the CDR3 is TGCAGTGCTAGAATGGCAGGGGGGCAAGAGACCCAGTACTTC.

The chain joins TRBV30 to TRBJ1-1; D might be TRBD1 (5 bases). The CDR3 loop spans 13 amino acids. Germline V gene lookup returns CDR1 GTSNPN and CDR2 SVGIG (reference sequence). V shed 2 bases and J shed 5 bases, with 12 bases lying between them. CDR3 coding DNA: TGTGCCTGGAGTTTCACAGGTGGGACTGAAGCTTTCTTT. Protein: CAWSFTGGTEAFF.

Comments on this clonotype: It may be a read error: a sequence one base away is much more abundant. This chain joins TRBV6-1 and TRBJ1-2; D gene unclear. Trimming took off 3 bases at V and 1 base at J, with 6 bases between the two ends. Germline V gene data show CDR1 as MNHNS and CDR2 as SASEGT. The CDR3 is 13 residues long. CDR3 sequence reads: CASSDSYNYGYTF. In nucleotides, the CDR3 is TGTGCCAGCAGTGACAGCTATAACTATGGCTACACCTTC.

The J gene is TRBJ1-2, the V gene TRBV27; 9 nucleotides line up with TRBD1. The CDR3 loop spans 13 amino acids. The ends lost 3 bases at V and 8 bases at J; junction bases unmatched: 4. The germline V gene has CDR1 MNHEY and CDR2 SMNVEV (reference sequence). The CDR3 spells CASSFTGGRGYTF. CDR3 DNA: TGTGCCAGCAGTTTTACAGGGGGCCGGGGCTACACCTTC.

This clonotype came up a few times. The chain employs TRBV29-1 and TRBJ1-1; the match to TRBD1 covers 8 bases. Germline V CDR1 and CDR2: SQVTM, ANQGSEA. Germline trimming cut 4 bases from V and 6 bases from J; bases unmatched to any gene: 1. The CDR3 has 11 residues. CDR3 region: CSVVQGAEAFF. In DNA form, the CDR3 reads TGCAGCGTTGTACAGGGGGCTGAAGCTTTCTTT.

The rearrangement links TRBV3-1 to TRBJ2-3; TRBD1 might be the D (5 bases). V lost 0 bases and J 5 bases, leaving 9 bases between the germline ends. Germline V lookup: CDR1 LGHDT, CDR2 YNNKEL (reference sequence). This CDR3 is built from 14 residues. DNA of the CDR3: TGTGCCAGCAGCCAAGATCCCCAGGGAGATACGCAGTATTTT. It is translated as CASSQDPQGDTQYF.

This clonotype has just one count. V and J are TRBV12-3 or TRBV12-4 and TRBJ2-2; D remains ambiguous. The CDR3 sequence is 15 residues long. V was shortened by 5 bases and J by 5 bases, with 15 bases between the two germline ends. The CDR3 spells CASSHFLADTGELFF. The CDR3 nucleotides read TGTGCCAGCAGTCACTTTTTGGCGGATACCGGGGAGCTGTTTTTT.

This chain uses TRBV7-7 with TRBJ2-5; possibly TRBD1 for D (6 bases). Trimming left V 0 bases short and J 4 bases short, with 12 bases between. Per the germline V gene, CDR1 is SSHAT and CDR2 is FNYEAQ (reference sequence). The CDR3 is 15 amino acids. The CDR3 is CASSLARGRGETQYF. CDR3 nucleotide sequence: TGTGCCAGCAGCTTAGCGCGAGGCAGGGGAGAGACCCAGTACTTC.

V is TRBV12-3 or TRBV12-4 and J is TRBJ1-1; D unclear. The CDR3 covers 13 residues. V lost 4 bases and J 5 bases, leaving 11 bases between the germline ends. The CDR3 region is CASSSLGRTEAFF. In DNA, the CDR3 is TGTGCCAGCAGTTCCCTGGGGAGGACTGAAGCTTTCTTT.

Only a few counts were recorded for this clonotype. This rearrangement joins TRBV10-2 to TRBJ2-1; D not certain. Per germline, CDR1 WSHSY and CDR2 SAAADI. Trimming pared 2 bases from V and 8 bases from J, leaving 4 bases between. This CDR3 spans 11 amino acids. The CDR3 DNA reads TGCGCCAGCAGTGAGGGGCATGAGCAGTTCTTC. This translates into CASSEGHEQFF.

This clonotype was observed many times. The V call is TRBV20-1, the J call TRBJ1-2; D unresolved. The CDR3 has 17 amino acids. Trimming removed 4 bases from V and 4 bases from J, with 25 bases in between. Germline assignment: CDR1 DFQATT and CDR2 SNEGSKA (reference sequence). DNA for the CDR3: TGCAGTGCTAAAACCAGTCAAACACGTTATAGTCGCTATGGCTACACCTTC. Residues: CSAKTSQTRYSRYGYTF.

The table lists this clonotype with a count of one. V usage is TRBV15 and J usage is TRBJ1-5; tentatively, D is TRBD1 (6 bases). V lost 3 bases, J lost 6 bases, and 27 bases lay in between. CDR3 size: 19 residues. Germline V gives CDR1 LNHNV, CDR2 YYDKDF (reference sequence). CDR3 loop: CATSSDTTPAGVEVQPQHF. In DNA form, the CDR3 reads TGTGCCACCAGCAGCGATACCACGCCGGCAGGGGTGGAAGTTCAGCCCCAGCATTTT. Combining the CDR3 with reference TRBV15 and TRBJ1-5 gives the whole variable domain DAMVIQNPRYQVTQFGKPVTLSCSQTLNHNVMYWYQQKSSQAPKLLFHYYDKDFNNEADTPDNFQSRRPNTSFCFLDIRSPGLGDTAMYLCATSSDTTPAGVEVQPQHFGDGTRLSIL.

This clonotype was detected only a few times. The chain carries TRBV6-5 and TRBJ1-2, with TRBD1 identical over 7 bases. V shed 0 bases and J 1 base; nucleotides not matched to a gene: 5. The CDR3 totals 16 residues. Per germline, CDR1 MNHEY and CDR2 SVGAGI. The CDR3 DNA sequence: TGTGCCAGCAGTTACTCGCGGCCAGGGGGTAACTATGGCTACACCTTC. Translated, it gives CASSYSRPGGNYGYTF.

The J gene is TRBJ2-7, the V gene TRBV4-1; 9 nucleotides match TRBD2. The ends lost 5 bases at V and 4 bases at J; junction bases unmatched: 12. The CDR3 runs to 16 residues. CDR1 MGHRA and CDR2 YSYEKL come from the germline V gene. The CDR3 protein is CASSSTGVSGGYEQYF. In DNA form, the CDR3 reads TGCGCCAGCAGCTCCACAGGGGTTAGCGGGGGTTACGAGCAGTACTTC.

This clonotype was found a few times. This sequence joins TRBV20-1 and TRBJ1-1; D gene uncertain. This CDR3 contains 14 residues. From germline, CDR1 is DFQATT and CDR2 SNEGSKA (reference sequence). V lost 0 bases and J 3 bases, leaving 11 bases between the germline ends. CDR3 residues: CSARETAGYTEAFF. The CDR3 region has the DNA TGCAGTGCTAGAGAGACCGCGGGTTACACTGAAGCTTTCTTT.

This clonotype was seen only a few times. V and J are TRBV12-3 or TRBV12-4 and TRBJ2-7; 7 nucleotides agree with TRBD1. Trimming removed 6 bases from V and 2 bases from J; junction bases left unmatched: 7. The CDR3 consists of 14 residues. The DNA of the CDR3 is TGTGCCAGCAGAGCACAACAGGGGACCTACGAGCAGTACTTC. This sequence encodes CASRAQQGTYEQYF.

There are a few counts of this clonotype. The rearrangement joins TRBV29-1 to TRBJ1-3; D perhaps matches TRBD1 (5 bases). The V gene lost 4 bases and the J gene lost 4 bases, with 8 bases spanning the gap. The CDR3 spans 12 residues. Germline-derived CDR1 and CDR2 are SQVTM and ANQGSEA. As DNA, the CDR3 is TGCAGCGTTGCAGGGTCCGGAAACACCATATATTTT. This codes for CSVAGSGNTIYF.

The chain carries TRBV20-1 and TRBJ1-2; weak D call: TRBD1 (5 bases). V was pared by 1 base and J by 0 bases, with 9 bases between. The CDR3 extends over 14 amino acids. CDR1 is DFQATT and CDR2 is SNEGSKA in the germline V gene (reference sequence). As DNA, the CDR3 is TGCAGTGCTAGAGCGGGGCTAGCTAACTATGGCTACACCTTC. This sequence encodes CSARAGLANYGYTF.

This CDR3 reads CASSRLTGELFF. The CDR3 DNA reads as TGTGCCAGCAGTCGACTCACCGGGGAGCTGTTTTTT. This sequence joins TRBV2 and TRBJ2-2; D gene ambiguous. This CDR3 spans 12 amino acids. The ends were cut back, 5 bases at V and 4 bases at J, with 5 bases in the middle. Germline V lookup: CDR1 SNHLY, CDR2 FYNNEI.

The CDR3: CASSQVGTDTQYF. For the CDR3, the DNA is TGTGCCAGCAGCCAAGTCGGGACAGATACGCAGTATTTT. This chain connects TRBV14 to TRBJ2-3; D is unclear. Trimming pared 1 base from V and 3 bases from J, leaving 5 bases between. The CDR3 loop spans 13 amino acids. In germline, CDR1 is SGHDN, CDR2 FVKESK.

V usage is TRBV12-3 or TRBV12-4 and J usage is TRBJ2-5, with TRBD2 as a possible D gene (5 bases). The V and J ends lost 6 bases and 5 bases respectively, with 7 bases between them. CDR3 length: 11 amino acids. CDR3 nucleotide sequence: TGTGCCAGCAGCAGAGGGGAGACCCAGTACTTC. Amino acid sequence: CASSRGETQYF.

The gene calls are TRBV20-1 and TRBJ2-7; TRBD2 is a possible D gene (6 bases). The germline gives CDR1 DFQATT, CDR2 SNEGSKA (reference sequence). There are 13 residues in the CDR3. V dropped 4 bases and J dropped 3 bases, with 13 bases sitting between them. The DNA of the CDR3 is TGCAGTGCTACGGGGGTCGGGAGCTACGAGCAGTACTTC. Amino acid sequence: CSATGVGSYEQYF.